This T cell receptor beta chain was documented in a study of T cells in Graves' hyperthyroidism and ophthalmopathy. Study-level points and caveats: Most expanded thyroid clonotypes above 0.001 also appeared in blood.

The source material, RNA transcripts, was used to amplify TCR beta CDR3 regions. An initial round of RT-PCR targeting the TCR CDR3 relied on the HTBI primer set. From the multiplex PCR reads, TCRdb called clonotypes with MiXCR, one entry per CDR3 protein. The sample shows 45,000 or so distinct CDR3 sequences, approximately 49% of them seen only once. With respect to this clonotype: Its specificity is not known. Because it lacks the conserved phenylalanine or tryptophan at the end, this CDR3 is likely a read error.

The germline V and J ends were trimmed by 0 bases and 2 bases, with 7 bases remaining between them. Germline lookup yields CDR1 SGHTA and CDR2 FQGNSA. The CDR3 totals 15 residues. The clonotype originates from a woman between 45 and 60 years old with Graves' hyperthyroidism. The sample was peripheral blood or thyroid tissue (not recorded which). J is TRBJ2-2 and V is TRBV7-2; D gene ambiguous. CDR3 sequence reads: CASSLAPRNTGELFP. The CDR3 bases are TGTGCCAGCAGCTTAGCCCCGAGAAACACCGGGGAGCTGTTTCCT.